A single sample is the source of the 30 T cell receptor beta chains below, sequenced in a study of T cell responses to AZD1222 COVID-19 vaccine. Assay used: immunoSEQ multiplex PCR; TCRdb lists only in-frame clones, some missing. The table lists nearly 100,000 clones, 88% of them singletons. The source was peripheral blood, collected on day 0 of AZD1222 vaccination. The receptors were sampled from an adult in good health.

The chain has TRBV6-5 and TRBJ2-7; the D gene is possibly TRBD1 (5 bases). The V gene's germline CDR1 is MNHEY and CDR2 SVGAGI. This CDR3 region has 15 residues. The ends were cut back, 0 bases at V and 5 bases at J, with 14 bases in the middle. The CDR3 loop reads CASSYSNNQGDEQYF. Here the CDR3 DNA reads TGTGCCAGCAGTTACTCAAATAATCAGGGCGACGAGCAGTACTTC.

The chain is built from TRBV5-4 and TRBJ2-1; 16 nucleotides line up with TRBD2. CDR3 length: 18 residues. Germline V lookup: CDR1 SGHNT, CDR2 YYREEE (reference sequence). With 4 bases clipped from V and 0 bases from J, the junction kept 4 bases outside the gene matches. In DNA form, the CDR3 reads TGTGCCAGCAGCGGAGGGACTAGCGGGGGGGCCTCCTACAATGAGCAGTTCTTC. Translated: CASSGGTSGGASYNEQFF.

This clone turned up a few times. The CDR3 nucleotides read TGTGCCAGCAGTTACCCCAGGATGAACACTGAAGCTTTCTTT. It codes for CASSYPRMNTEAFF. V and J are TRBV6-2 or TRBV6-3 and TRBJ1-1; no clear D. CDR3 size: 14 residues. The V gene lost 2 bases and the J gene lost 0 bases, with 7 bases spanning the gap. Germline CDR1 and CDR2: MNHEY and SVGEGT.

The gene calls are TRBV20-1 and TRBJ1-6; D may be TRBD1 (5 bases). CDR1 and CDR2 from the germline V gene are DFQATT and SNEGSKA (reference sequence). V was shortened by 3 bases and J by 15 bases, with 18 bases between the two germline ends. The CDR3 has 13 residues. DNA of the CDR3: TGCAGTGCTAGTTCCGGGGCCACTGTACGCCTCCACTTT. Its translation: CSASSGATVRLHF.

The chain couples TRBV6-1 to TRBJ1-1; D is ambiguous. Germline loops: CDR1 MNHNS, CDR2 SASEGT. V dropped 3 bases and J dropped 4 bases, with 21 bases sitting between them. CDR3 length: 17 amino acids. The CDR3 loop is CASSEYTRTDFGTEAFF. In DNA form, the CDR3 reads TGTGCCAGCAGTGAGTATACCAGAACCGACTTTGGCACTGAAGCTTTCTTT.

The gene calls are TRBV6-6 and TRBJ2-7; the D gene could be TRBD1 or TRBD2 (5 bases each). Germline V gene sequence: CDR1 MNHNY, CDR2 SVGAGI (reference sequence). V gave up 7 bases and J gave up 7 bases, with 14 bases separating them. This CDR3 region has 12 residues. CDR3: CASKIGAGEQYF. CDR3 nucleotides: TGTGCCAGCAAAATCGGGGCCGGGGAGCAGTACTTC.

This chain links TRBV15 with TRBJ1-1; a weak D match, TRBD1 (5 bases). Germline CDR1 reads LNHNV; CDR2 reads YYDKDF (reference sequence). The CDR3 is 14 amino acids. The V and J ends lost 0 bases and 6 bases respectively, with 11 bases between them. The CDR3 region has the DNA TGTGCCACCAGCAGAGATAGGGGTAACTCTGAAGCTTTCTTT. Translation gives CATSRDRGNSEAFF.

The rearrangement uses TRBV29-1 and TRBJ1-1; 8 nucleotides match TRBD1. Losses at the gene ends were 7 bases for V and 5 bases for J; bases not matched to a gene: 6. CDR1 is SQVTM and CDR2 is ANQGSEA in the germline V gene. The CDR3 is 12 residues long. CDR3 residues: CSAGQGGTEAFF. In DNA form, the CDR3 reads TGCAGCGCCGGACAGGGAGGAACTGAAGCTTTCTTT. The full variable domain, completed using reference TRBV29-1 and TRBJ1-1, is SAVISQKPSRDICQRGTSLTIQCQVDSQVTMMFWYRQQPGQSLTLIATANQGSEATYESGFVIDKFPISRPNLTFSTLTVSNMSPEDSSIYLCSAGQGGTEAFFGQGTRLTVV.

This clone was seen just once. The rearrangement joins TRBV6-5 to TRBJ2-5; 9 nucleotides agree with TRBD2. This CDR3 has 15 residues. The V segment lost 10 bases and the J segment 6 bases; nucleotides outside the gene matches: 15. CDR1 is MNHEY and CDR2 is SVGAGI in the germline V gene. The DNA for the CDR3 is TGTGCCACCCGAGATGGGGGCGGGGGGGCCCAGACCCAGTACTTC. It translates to CATRDGGGGAQTQYF.

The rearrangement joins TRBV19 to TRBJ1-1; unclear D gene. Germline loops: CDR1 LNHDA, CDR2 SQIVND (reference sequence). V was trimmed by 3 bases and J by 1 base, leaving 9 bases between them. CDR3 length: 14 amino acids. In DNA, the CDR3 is TGTGCCAGTAGTATGCGGGAGAGGAACACTGAAGCTTTCTTT. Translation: CASSMRERNTEAFF. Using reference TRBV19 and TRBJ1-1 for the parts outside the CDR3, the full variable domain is DGGITQSPKYLFRKEGQNVTLSCEQNLNHDAMYWYRQDPGQGLRLIYYSQIVNDFQKGDIAEGYSVSREKKESFPLTVTSAQKNPTAFYLCASSMRERNTEAFFGQGTRLTVV.

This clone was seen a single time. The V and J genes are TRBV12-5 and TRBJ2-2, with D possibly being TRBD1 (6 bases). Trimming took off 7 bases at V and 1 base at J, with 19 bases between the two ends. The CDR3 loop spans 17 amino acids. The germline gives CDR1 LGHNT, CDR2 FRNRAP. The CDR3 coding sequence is TGTGCTAGTGTCCAGTCGGCCGGGACATTGAACACCGGGGAGCTGTTTTTT. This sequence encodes CASVQSAGTLNTGELFF.

CDR3 DNA: TGTGCCACCAGCAGACGAATTGGTGGCTACACCTTC. This codes for CATSRRIGGYTF. The chain has TRBV15 and TRBJ1-2; no clear D. The CDR3 sequence is 12 residues long. V was shortened by 2 bases and J by 7 bases, with 8 bases between the two germline ends. Per germline, CDR1 LNHNV and CDR2 YYDKDF (reference sequence). Full variable domain (missing parts from reference TRBV15 and TRBJ1-2): DAMVIQNPRYQVTQFGKPVTLSCSQTLNHNVMYWYQQKSSQAPKLLFHYYDKDFNNEADTPDNFQSRRPNTSFCFLDIRSPGLGDTAMYLCATSRRIGGYTFGSGTRLTVV.

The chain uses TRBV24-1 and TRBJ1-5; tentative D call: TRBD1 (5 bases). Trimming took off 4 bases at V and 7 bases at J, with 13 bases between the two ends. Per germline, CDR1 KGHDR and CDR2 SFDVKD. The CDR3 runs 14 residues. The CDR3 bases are TGTGCCACCAGTGAAGGACATTTTTCCCAGCCCCAGCATTTT. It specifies CATSEGHFSQPQHF.

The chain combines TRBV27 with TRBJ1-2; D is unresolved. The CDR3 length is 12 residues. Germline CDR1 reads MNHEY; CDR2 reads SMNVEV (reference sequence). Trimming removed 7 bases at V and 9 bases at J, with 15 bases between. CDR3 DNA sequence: TGTGCCAGCACCCTGTACGCTGAGTGCTACACCTTC. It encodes CASTLYAECYTF.

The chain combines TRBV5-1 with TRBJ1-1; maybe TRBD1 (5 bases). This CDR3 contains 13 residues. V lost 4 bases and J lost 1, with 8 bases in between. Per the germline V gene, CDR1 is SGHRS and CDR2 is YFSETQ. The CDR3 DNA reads TGCGCCAGCAGCGAGGGGTCGAACACTGAAGCTTTCTTT. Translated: CASSEGSNTEAFF.

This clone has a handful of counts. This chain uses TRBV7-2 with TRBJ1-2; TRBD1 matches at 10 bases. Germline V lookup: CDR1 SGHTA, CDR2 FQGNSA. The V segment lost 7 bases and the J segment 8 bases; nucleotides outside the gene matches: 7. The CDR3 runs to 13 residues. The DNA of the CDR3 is TGTGCCAGCACGGTGGGGACAGGGGACGGCTACACCTTC. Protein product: CASTVGTGDGYTF.

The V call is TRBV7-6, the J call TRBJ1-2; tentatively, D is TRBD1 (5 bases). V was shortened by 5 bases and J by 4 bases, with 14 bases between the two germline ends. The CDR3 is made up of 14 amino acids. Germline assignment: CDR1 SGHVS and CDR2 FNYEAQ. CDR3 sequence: CASSPAGGFYGYTF. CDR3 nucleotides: TGTGCCAGCAGCCCCGCTGGGGGGTTCTATGGCTACACCTTC. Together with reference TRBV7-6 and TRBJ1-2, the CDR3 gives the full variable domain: GAGVSQSPRYKVTKRGQDVALRCDPISGHVSLYWYRQALGQGPEFLTYFNYEAQQDKSGLPNDRFSAERPEGSISTLTIQRTEQRDSAMYRCASSPAGGFYGYTFGSGTRLTVV.

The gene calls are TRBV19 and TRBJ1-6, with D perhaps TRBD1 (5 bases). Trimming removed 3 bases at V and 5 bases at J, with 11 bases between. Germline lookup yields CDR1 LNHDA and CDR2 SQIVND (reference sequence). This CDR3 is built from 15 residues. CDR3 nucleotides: TGTGCCAGTAGTATGAGGGGTGCGAATAATTCACCCCTCCACTTT. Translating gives CASSMRGANNSPLHF.

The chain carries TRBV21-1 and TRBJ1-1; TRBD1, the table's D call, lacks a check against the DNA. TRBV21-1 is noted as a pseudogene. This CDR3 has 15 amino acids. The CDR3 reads CASSKEGRGDTEAFF. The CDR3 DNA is TGTGCCAGCAGCAAAGAAGGCAGGGGGGACACTGAAGCTTTCTTT.

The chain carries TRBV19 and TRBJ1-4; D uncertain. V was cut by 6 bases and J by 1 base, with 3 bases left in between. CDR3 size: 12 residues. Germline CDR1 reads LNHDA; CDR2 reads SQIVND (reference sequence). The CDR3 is CASRQTNEKLFF. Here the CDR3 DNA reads TGTGCCAGTAGGCAAACTAATGAAAAACTGTTTTTT. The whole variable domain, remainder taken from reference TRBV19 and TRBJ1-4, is DGGITQSPKYLFRKEGQNVTLSCEQNLNHDAMYWYRQDPGQGLRLIYYSQIVNDFQKGDIAEGYSVSREKKESFPLTVTSAQKNPTAFYLCASRQTNEKLFFGSGTQLSVL.

CDR3 nucleotides: TGTGCCAGCAGTACAGCTGCAACTAATGAAAAACTGTTTTTT. It is translated as CASSTAATNEKLFF. The chain recombines TRBV6-5 with TRBJ1-4; D is unresolved. CDR3 size: 14 residues. Germline V gene lookup returns CDR1 MNHEY and CDR2 SVGAGI. V lost 5 bases and J 0 bases, leaving 7 bases between the germline ends.

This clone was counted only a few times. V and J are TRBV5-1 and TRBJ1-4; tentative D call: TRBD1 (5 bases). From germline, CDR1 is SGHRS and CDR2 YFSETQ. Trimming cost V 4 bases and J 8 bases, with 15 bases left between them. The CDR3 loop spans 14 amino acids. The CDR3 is CASSAGNEGEKLFF. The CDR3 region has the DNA TGCGCCAGCAGCGCCGGGAACGAGGGGGAAAAACTGTTTTTT.

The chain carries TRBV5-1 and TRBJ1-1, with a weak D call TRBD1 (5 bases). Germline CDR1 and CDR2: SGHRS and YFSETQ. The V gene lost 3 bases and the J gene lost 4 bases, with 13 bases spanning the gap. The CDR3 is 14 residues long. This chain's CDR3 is CASSSTGLGTEAFF. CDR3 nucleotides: TGCGCCAGCAGCTCCACAGGCCTGGGCACTGAAGCTTTCTTT. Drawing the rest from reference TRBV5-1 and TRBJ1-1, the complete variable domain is KAGVTQTPRYLIKTRGQQVTLSCSPISGHRSVSWYQQTPGQGLQFLFEYFSETQRNKGNFPGRFSGRQFSNSRSEMNVSTLELGDSALYLCASSSTGLGTEAFFGQGTRLTVV.

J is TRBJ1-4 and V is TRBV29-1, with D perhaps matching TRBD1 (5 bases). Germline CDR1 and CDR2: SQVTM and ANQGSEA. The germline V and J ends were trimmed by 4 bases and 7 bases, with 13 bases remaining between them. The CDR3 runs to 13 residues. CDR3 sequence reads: CSVGGWGGEKLFF. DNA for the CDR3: TGCAGCGTTGGTGGGTGGGGCGGTGAAAAACTGTTTTTT.

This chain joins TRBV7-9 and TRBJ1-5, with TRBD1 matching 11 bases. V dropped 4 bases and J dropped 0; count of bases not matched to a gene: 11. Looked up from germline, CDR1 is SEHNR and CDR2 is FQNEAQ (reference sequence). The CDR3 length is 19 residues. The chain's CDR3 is CASSSDLGTGGYSNQPQHF. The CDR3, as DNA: TGTGCCAGCAGCTCAGACCTCGGGACAGGGGGTTATAGCAATCAGCCCCAGCATTTT.

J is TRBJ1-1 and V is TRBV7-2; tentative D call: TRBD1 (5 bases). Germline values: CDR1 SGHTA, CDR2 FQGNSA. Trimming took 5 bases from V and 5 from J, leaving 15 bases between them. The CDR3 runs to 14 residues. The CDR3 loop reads CASSTLGGRTEAFF. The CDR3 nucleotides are TGTGCCAGCAGCACCCTCGGGGGTAGAACTGAAGCTTTCTTT.

CDR3 DNA: TGTGCCAGCAGTGAGCGGGGGGGCACAGATACGCAGTATTTT. Residues: CASSERGGTDTQYF. The chain carries TRBV6-4 and TRBJ2-3; 8 bases are shared with TRBD2. This CDR3 has 14 residues. V trimming: 3 bases; J trimming: 1 base; junction bases outside the gene matches: 0. CDR1 and CDR2 from the germline V gene are MRHNA and SNTAGT.

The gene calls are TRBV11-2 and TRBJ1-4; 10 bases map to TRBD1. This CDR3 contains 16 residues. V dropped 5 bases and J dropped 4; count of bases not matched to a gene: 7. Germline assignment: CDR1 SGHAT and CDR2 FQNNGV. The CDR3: CASSPGQGGGNEKLFF. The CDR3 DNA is TGTGCCAGCAGCCCAGGACAGGGGGGGGGTAATGAAAAACTGTTTTTT.

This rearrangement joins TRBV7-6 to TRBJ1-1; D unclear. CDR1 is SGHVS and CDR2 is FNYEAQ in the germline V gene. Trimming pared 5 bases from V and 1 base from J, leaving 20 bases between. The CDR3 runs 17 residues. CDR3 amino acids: CASSREFGESRNTEAFF. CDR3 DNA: TGTGCCAGCAGCAGAGAGTTCGGGGAGTCGCGGAACACTGAAGCTTTCTTT. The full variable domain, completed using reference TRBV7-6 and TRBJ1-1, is GAGVSQSPRYKVTKRGQDVALRCDPISGHVSLYWYRQALGQGPEFLTYFNYEAQQDKSGLPNDRFSAERPEGSISTLTIQRTEQRDSAMYRCASSREFGESRNTEAFFGQGTRLTVV.

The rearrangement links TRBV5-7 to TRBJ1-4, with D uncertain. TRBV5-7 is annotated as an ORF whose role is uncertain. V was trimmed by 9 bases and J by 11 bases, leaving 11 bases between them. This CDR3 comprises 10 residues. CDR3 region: CATPRAKLFF. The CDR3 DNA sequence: TGTGCCACCCCAAGGGCTAAACTGTTTTTT.